This TCR beta chain was observed in a study of metastatic and nonmetastatic thyroid tumors (dated by TCRdb to the early 2020s). Regarding the study in general: Repertoires from peripheral blood and from tumor or nodule tissue samples of malignant and benign thyroid patients were compared. Summary of the overall study and its limitations: In both blood and tumor samples, malignant tumors were reported to have significantly higher TCR beta diversity than benign nodules.

The CDR3, cysteine through phenylalanine, is 11 amino acids long. Only CDR3 DNA remains: 33 bases, in frame from the first base. For CDR1 and CDR2, the germline V gene lists MDHEN and SYDVKM. Relative to germline, V is 8 bases shorter and J is 6 bases shorter, with 11 bases between their ends. On this clone: The specificity of this receptor is unknown. No per-base quality is available; no much larger clone lies one base away.

The method behind the library was PCR. TCRdb records Illumina HiSeq 4000 as the sequencer. The TCR beta-chain CDR3 region of each patient was profiled by high-throughput sequencing. Turning to the authors' computational methods: CDR3 differences across clinicopathological groups were used to build a classifier for discriminating distant-metastatic papillary thyroid cancer patients. The Shannon index was used to measure repertoire diversity, and the Morisita-Horn index was used to measure how similar tumor and blood repertoires were. TCRdb trimmed public reads at Q25 via fastp, called clones via MiXCR and kept in-frame beta chains. The authors' filters were not applied to this entry. Present in this sample are tens of thousands of clones, roughly a fifth of which were seen just once. Roughly 7.8% of the sample comes from the top ten. None of the patients had been given any treatment before thyroid surgery. Patient clinical samples collected from about 2012 to 2018 were retrospectively analysed using T-cell receptor beta sequencing.

The sequencing input was blood. The receptor chain draws on TRBV28 and TRBJ2-7; the D gene cannot be resolved reliably. The clonotype originates from a female donor with papillary thyroid cancer or a benign thyroid nodule (not recorded which). Some clones in this sample may be carry-over from other donors' samples. The nucleotides read TGTGCCAGCTCCTTTGAGTCCGAGCAGTACTTC. Its protein product is CASSFESEQYF.